Given below is one T cell receptor beta chain in context. As yet, its antigen is unknown. This CDR3 is 16 amino acids long. CDR1 and CDR2 (germline): LGHNA, YSLEER. The ends lost 5 bases at V and 6 bases at J; junction bases unmatched: 10. This entry is derived from a study of cytomegalovirus exposure and HLA in healthy donors. Across the whole study: In a previous analysis, 110 million or so unique TCR beta sequences were found from approximately 180 million T cells.

Whole-study results and caveats: Later analysis indicated greater clonal expansion among HLA-associated TCR beta chains than among equally common other chains. Published work reported that the classifier diagnosed cytomegalovirus status with high specificity and sensitivity. Judged likely to be a sequencing artifact was a cluster of highly shared sequence variants.

Vbeta (60) and Jbeta (13) primers were used in the PCR. TCRdb keeps only in-frame clones here, not all; method: immunoSEQ multiplex PCR. Among approximately 100,000 clones, roughly a tenth were seen once, and the ten largest hold 5% to 5.5%. This rearrangement joins TRBV4-3 to TRBJ2-3, with 11 bases fitting TRBD2. What was sequenced was PBMCs. The TCR originated in a man in his forties or fifties in good health and CMV-seropositive. CDR3 sequence: CASSSSLAGGRDTQYF. The DNA of the CDR3 is TGCGCCAGCAGCTCCTCTTTAGCGGGGGGGCGCGATACGCAGTATTTT.